This T cell receptor beta chain was profiled in a study of T cell responses to AZD1222 COVID-19 vaccine. V was trimmed by 4 bases and J by 1 base, leaving 12 bases between them. Germline CDR1 is SGHKS and CDR2 is YYEKEE (reference sequence). CDR3 size: 15 residues. Assay: immunoSEQ multiplex PCR; the TCRdb copy retains only in-frame clones and omits some. The table records about 73,000 clones, roughly 89% of them present only once. Sequencing was performed on peripheral blood, taken 28 days after the second AZD1222 dose. This clonotype was obtained from an adult who received the AZD1222 COVID-19 vaccine. The rearrangement joins TRBV5-5 to TRBJ1-3, with D possibly matching TRBD1 (6 bases). This CDR3 is CASSGDRISGNTIYF. For the CDR3, the DNA is TGTGCCAGCAGCGGTGACAGGATATCTGGAAACACCATATATTTT.